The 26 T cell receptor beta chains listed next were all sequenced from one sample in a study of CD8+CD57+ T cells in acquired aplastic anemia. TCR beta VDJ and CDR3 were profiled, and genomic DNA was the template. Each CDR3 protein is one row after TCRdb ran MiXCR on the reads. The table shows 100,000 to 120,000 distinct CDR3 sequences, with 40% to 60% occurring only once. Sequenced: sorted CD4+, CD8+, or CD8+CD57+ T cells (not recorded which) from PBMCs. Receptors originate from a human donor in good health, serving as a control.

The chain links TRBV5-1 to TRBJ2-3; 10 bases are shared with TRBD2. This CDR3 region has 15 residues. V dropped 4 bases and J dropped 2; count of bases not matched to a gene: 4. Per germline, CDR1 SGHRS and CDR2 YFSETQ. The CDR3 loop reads CASSKGLAVTDTQYF. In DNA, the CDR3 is TGCGCCAGCAGCAAAGGACTAGCGGTCACAGATACGCAGTATTTT.

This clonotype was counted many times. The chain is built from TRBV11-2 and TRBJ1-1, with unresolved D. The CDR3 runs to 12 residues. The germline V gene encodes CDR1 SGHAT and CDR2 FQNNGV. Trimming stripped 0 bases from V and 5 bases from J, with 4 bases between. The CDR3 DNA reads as TGTGCCAGCAGCTTAGATATTACTGAAGCTTTCTTT. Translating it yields CASSLDITEAFF.

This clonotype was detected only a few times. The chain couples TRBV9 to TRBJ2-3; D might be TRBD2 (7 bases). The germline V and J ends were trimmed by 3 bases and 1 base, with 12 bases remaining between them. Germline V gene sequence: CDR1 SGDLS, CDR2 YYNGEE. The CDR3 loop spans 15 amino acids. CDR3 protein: CASSGRGAGTDTQYF. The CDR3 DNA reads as TGTGCCAGCAGCGGACGGGGGGCGGGCACAGATACGCAGTATTTT.

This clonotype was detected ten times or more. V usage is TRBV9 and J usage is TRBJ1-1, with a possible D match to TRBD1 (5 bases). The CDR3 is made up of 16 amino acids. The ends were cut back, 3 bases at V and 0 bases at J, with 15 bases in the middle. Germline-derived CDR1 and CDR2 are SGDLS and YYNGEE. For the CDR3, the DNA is TGTGCCAGCAGCGAGATCGCCTGGGGGATGAACACTGAAGCTTTCTTT. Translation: CASSEIAWGMNTEAFF.

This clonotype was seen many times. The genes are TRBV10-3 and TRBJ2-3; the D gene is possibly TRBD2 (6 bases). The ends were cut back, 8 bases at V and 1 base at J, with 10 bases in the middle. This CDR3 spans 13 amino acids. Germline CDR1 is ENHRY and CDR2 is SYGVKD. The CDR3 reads CAIWGGGTDTQYF. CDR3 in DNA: TGTGCCATCTGGGGCGGGGGCACAGATACGCAGTATTTT.

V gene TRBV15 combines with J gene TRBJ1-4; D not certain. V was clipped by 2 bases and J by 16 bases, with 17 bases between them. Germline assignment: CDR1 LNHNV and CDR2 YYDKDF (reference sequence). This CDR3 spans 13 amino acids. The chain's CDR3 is CATSRTRTGKGFF. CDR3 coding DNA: TGTGCCACCAGCAGAACACGGACGGGCAAGGGGTTTTTT.

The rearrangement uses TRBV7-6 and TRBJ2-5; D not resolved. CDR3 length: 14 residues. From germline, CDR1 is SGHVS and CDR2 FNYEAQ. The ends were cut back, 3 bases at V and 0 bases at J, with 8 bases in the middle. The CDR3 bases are TGTGCCAGCAGCTTGGTTAGCAACCAAGAGACCCAGTACTTC. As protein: CASSLVSNQETQYF.

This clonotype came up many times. The CDR3 DNA sequence: TGCGCCAGCAGTTCCGGGACAGATAACTATGGCTACACCTTC. This encodes CASSSGTDNYGYTF. The rearrangement joins TRBV5-1 to TRBJ1-2, with 7 bases aligning to TRBD1. The CDR3 runs 14 residues. Germline CDR1 and CDR2: SGHRS and YFSETQ. Trimming removed 5 bases from V and 1 base from J; junction bases left unmatched: 5.

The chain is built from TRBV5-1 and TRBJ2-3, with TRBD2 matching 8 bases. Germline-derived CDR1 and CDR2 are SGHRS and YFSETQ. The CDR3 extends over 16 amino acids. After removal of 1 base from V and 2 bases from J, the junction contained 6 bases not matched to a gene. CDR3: CASSLSAGGYTDTQYF. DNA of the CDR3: TGCGCCAGCAGCTTGAGCGCGGGGGGTTACACAGATACGCAGTATTTT.

The CDR3 nucleotides read TGTGCCATCACCAGGACAGGGGACAATGAGCAGTTCTTC. Translating gives CAITRTGDNEQFF. The chain has TRBV10-3 and TRBJ2-1, with 9 bases identical to TRBD1. The CDR3 is 13 amino acids. Germline V gene data show CDR1 as ENHRY and CDR2 as SYGVKD. Germline trimming cut 7 bases from V and 5 bases from J; bases unmatched to any gene: 3.

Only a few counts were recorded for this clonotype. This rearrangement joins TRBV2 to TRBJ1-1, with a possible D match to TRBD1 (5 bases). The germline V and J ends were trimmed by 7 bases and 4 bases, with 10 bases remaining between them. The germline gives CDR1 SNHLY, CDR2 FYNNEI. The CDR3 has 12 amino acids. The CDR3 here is CASTPDSTEAFF. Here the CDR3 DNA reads TGTGCCAGCACCCCAGACAGCACTGAAGCTTTCTTT.

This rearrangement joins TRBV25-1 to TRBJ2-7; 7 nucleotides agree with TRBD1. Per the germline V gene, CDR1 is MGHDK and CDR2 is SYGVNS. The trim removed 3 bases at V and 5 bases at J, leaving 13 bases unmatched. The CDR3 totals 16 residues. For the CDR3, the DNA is TGTGCCAGCAGTGACCAGGGCAGGGGGATCAAAAACGAGCAGTACTTC. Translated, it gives CASSDQGRGIKNEQYF.

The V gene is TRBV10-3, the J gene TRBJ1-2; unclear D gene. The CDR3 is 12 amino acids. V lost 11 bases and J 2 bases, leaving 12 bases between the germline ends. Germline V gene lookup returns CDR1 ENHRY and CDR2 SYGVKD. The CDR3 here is CAHMDVNYGYTF. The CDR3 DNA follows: TGTGCCCACATGGATGTCAACTATGGCTACACCTTC.

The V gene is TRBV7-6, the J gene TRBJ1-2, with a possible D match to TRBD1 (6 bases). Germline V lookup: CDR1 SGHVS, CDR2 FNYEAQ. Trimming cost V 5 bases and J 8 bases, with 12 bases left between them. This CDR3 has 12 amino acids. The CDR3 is CASSPWQGGYTF. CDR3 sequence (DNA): TGTGCCAGCAGCCCCTGGCAGGGGGGCTACACCTTC.

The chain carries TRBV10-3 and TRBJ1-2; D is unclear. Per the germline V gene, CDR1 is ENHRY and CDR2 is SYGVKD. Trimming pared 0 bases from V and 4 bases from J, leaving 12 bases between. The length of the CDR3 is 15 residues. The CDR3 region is CAISESPPGIYGYTF. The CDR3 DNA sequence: TGTGCCATCAGTGAGTCACCGCCTGGCATCTATGGCTACACCTTC.

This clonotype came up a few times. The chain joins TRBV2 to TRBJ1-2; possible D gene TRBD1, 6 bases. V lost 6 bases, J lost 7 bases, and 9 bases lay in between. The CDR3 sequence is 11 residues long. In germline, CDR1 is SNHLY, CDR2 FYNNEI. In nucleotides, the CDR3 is TGTGCCAGCAGACAGGGTATTGGCTACACCTTC. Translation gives CASRQGIGYTF.

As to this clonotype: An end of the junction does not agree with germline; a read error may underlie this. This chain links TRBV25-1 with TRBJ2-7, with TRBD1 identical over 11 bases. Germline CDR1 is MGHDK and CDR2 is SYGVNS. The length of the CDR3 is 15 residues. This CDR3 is CASSEIRTGGNERYF. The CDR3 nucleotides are TGTGCCAGCAGTGAAATCAGGACAGGGGGCAACGAGCGGTACTTC.

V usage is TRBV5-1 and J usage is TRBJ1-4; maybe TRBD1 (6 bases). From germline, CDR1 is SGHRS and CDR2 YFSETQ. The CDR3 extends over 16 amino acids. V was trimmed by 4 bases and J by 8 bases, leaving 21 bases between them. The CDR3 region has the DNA TGCGCCAGCAGCCCATCCTCCCGGGACAAGAAGGAAAAACTGTTTTTT. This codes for CASSPSSRDKKEKLFF.

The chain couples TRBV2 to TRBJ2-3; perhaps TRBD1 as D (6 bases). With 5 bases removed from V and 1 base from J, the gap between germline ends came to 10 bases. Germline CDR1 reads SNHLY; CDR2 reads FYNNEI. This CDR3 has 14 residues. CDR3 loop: CASSSRGRTDTQYF. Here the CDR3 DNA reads TGTGCCAGCAGTTCCAGGGGTCGCACAGATACGCAGTATTTT.

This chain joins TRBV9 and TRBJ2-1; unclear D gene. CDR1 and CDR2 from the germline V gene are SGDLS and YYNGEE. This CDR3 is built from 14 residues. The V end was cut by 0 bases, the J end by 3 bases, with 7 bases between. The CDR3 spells CASSVDGHYNEQFF. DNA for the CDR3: TGTGCCAGCAGCGTAGATGGCCACTACAATGAGCAGTTCTTC.

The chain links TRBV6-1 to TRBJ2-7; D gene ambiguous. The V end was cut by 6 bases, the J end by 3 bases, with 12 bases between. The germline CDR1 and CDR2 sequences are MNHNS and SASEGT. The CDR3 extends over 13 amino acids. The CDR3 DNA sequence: TGTGCCAGCAGCGTGGACCCCCTCTACGAGCAGTACTTC. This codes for CASSVDPLYEQYF.

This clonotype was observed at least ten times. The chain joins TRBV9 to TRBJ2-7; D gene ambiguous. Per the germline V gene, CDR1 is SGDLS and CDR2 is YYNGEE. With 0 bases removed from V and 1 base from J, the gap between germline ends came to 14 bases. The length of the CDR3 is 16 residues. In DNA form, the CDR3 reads TGTGCCAGCAGCGTAGGCGGCATCTCCTTTTCCTACGAGCAGTACTTC. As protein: CASSVGGISFSYEQYF.

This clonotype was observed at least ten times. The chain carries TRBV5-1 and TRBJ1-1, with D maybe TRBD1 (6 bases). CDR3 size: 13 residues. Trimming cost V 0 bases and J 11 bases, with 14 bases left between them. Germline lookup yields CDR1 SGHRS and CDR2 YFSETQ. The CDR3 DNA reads TGCGCCAGCAGCTTGGCCGGGACACTTCGGGCTTTCTTT. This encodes CASSLAGTLRAFF. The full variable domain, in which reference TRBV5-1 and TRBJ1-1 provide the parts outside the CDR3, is KAGVTQTPRYLIKTRGQQVTLSCSPISGHRSVSWYQQTPGQGLQFLFEYFSETQRNKGNFPGRFSGRQFSNSRSEMNVSTLELGDSALYLCASSLAGTLRAFFGQGTRLTVV.

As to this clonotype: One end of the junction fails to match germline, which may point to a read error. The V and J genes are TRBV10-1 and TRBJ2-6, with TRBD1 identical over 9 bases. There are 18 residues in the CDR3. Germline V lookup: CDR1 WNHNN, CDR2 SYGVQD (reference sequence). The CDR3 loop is CAGSDSGQGLSGANVLTF. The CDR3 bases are TGCGCCGGCAGTGATTCGGGACAGGGTCTTTCTGGGGCCAACGTCCTGACTTTC.

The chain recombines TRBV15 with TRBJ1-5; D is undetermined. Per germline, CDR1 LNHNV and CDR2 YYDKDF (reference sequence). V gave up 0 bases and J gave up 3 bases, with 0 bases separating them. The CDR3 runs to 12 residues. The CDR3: CATSRDNQPQHF. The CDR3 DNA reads TGTGCCACCAGCAGAGACAATCAGCCCCAGCATTTT.

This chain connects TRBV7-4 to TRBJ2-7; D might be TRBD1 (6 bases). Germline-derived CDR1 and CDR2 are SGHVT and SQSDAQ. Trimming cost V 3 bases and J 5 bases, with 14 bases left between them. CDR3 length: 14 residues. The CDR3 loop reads CASSFQAYRDEQYF. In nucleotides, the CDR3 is TGTGCCAGCAGCTTTCAAGCATACAGGGACGAGCAGTACTTC.